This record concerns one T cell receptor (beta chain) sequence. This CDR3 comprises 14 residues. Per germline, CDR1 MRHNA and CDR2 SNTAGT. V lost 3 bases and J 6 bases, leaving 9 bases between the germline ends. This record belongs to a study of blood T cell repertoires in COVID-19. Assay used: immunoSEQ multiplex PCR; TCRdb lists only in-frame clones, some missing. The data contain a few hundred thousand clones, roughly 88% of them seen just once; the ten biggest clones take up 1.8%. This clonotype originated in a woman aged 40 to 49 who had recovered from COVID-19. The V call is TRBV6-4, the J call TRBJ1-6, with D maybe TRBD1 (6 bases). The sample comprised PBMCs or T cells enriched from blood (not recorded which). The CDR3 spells CASSENRANSPLHF. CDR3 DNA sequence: TGTGCCAGCAGTGAAAACAGGGCTAATTCACCCCTCCACTTT.